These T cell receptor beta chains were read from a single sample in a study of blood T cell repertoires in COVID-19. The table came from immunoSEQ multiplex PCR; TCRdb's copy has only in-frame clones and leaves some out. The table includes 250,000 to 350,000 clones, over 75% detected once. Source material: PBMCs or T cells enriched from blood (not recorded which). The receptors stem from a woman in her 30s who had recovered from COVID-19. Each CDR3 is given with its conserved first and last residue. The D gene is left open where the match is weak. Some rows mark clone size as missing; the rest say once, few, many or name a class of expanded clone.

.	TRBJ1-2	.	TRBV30	CAWSETRFKNTF	TGTGCCTGGAGTGAGACGAGGTTCAAGAACACCTTC
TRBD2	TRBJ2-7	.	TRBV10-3	CAISESGGSSYEQYF	TGTGCCATCAGTGAGAGCGGGGGGTCCTCCTACGAGCAGTACTTC
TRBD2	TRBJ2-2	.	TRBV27	CASSLGLAGEKNTGELFF	TGTGCCAGCAGTTTGGGACTAGCGGGGGAAAAGAACACCGGGGAGCTGTTTTTT
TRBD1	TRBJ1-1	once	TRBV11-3	CASSPSVTGGKAEAFF	TGTGCCAGCAGCCCCTCCGTAACAGGGGGGAAGGCTGAAGCTTTCTTT
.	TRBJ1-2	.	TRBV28	CASSATYGYTF	TGTGCCAGCAGCGCTACTTATGGCTACACCTTC
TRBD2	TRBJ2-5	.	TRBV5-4	CASNPRRASGKETQYF	TGTGCCAGCAACCCCAGGCGGGCTAGCGGAAAAGAGACCCAGTACTTC
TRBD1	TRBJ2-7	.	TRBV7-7	CASSRDRGTEQYF	TGTGCCAGCAGCAGGGACAGGGGAACCGAGCAGTACTTC
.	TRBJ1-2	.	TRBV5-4	CASSGGQWDENYGYTF	TGTGCCAGCAGCGGAGGACAGTGGGACGAGAACTATGGCTACACCTTC
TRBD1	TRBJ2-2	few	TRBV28	CASSPPGTGRTGELFF	TGTGCCAGCAGTCCCCCAGGGACAGGGAGAACCGGGGAGCTGTTTTTT
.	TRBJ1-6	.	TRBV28	CASSPSQGSNSPLHF	TGTGCCAGCAGTCCTTCGCAGGGGTCTAATTCACCCCTCCACTTT
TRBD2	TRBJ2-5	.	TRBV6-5	CASSYLAAGNQETQYF	TGTGCCAGCAGTTACCTTGCAGCGGGGAACCAAGAGACCCAGTACTTC
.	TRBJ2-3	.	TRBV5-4	CASSLAGQSSTDTQYF	TGTGCCAGCAGCTTGGCAGGACAGAGTAGCACAGATACGCAGTATTTT
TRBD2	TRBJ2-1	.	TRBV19	CASKGGGKEGEQFF	TGTGCCAGTAAAGGCGGGGGGAAGGAGGGTGAGCAGTTCTTC
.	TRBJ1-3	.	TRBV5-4	CASSLEPELYSGNTIYF	TGTGCCAGCAGCTTGGAACCCGAACTTTACTCTGGAAACACCATATATTTT